This passage covers 18 T cell receptor beta chains from one sample sequenced in a study of post-analysis software for immune sequencing data. These receptors' targets are unknown. The TCR beta cDNA libraries carried unique molecular identifiers. TCRdb re-called the PCR reads through MiXCR, storing one row per CDR3 protein. This table has 400,000 to 500,000 distinct CDR3 sequences, approximately 38% appearing once. Study-level results: Four or five TRBV segments, TRBV5-6, TRBV5-1 and TRBV20-1 among them, were found more frequent in patients than controls.

Material: blood. The receptors were sampled from a girl aged 2-10 years with multiple sclerosis.

V and J are TRBV29-1 and TRBJ2-1; weak D call: TRBD1 (5 bases). Germline CDR1 SQVTM, CDR2 ANQGSEA. The CDR3 has 16 residues. V lost 6 bases, J lost 8 bases, and 26 bases lay in between. Here the CDR3 DNA reads TGCAGCGTGTCGAAACGAGACCTGATCAGGGTCGATGAGCAGTTCTTC. Translated, it gives CSVSKRDLIRVDEQFF.

This chain joins TRBV4-1 and TRBJ1-4, with D perhaps matching TRBD1 (6 bases). V lost 6 bases and J 3 bases, leaving 17 bases between the germline ends. The CDR3 runs to 16 residues. Germline-derived CDR1 and CDR2 are MGHRA and YSYEKL. The CDR3 region has the DNA TGCGCCAGCAGTCACCAAGCGCACAGGGCTAATGAAAAACTGTTTTTT. Its protein product is CASSHQAHRANEKLFF.

This clonotype was detected a few times. V is TRBV27 and J is TRBJ2-1; D may match TRBD1 or TRBD2 (5 bases each). The CDR3 has 13 amino acids. The ends were cut back, 6 bases at V and 6 bases at J, with 12 bases in the middle. CDR1 MNHEY and CDR2 SMNVEV come from the germline V gene (reference sequence). The CDR3 region has the DNA TGTGCCAGCAGACGAAGTGGGGGCAATGAGCAGTTCTTC. Encoded protein: CASRRSGGNEQFF.

The sample holds a few counts of this clonotype. The chain couples TRBV12-3 or TRBV12-4 to TRBJ2-5, with D perhaps TRBD2 (6 bases). Trimming took 5 bases from V and 6 from J, leaving 25 bases between them. The length of the CDR3 is 17 residues. The CDR3 region has the DNA TGTGCCAGCAGTCCACCGGGACTCGGGACGCCTGGGAAGACCCAGTACTTC. Its translation is CASSPPGLGTPGKTQYF.

The V and J genes are TRBV27 and TRBJ2-2; D unresolved. Germline V gene data show CDR1 as MNHEY and CDR2 as SMNVEV (reference sequence). The ends were cut back, 0 bases at V and 8 bases at J, with 13 bases in the middle. This CDR3 comprises 15 residues. The CDR3 sequence is CASSLSVTGAGELFF. DNA for the CDR3: TGTGCCAGCAGTTTATCCGTAACTGGAGCGGGGGAGCTGTTTTTT.

This clonotype was counted a few times. The chain recombines TRBV6-5 with TRBJ2-1; possibly TRBD1 for D (6 bases). V gave up 6 bases and J gave up 0 bases, with 12 bases separating them. The CDR3 has 15 residues. CDR1 is MNHEY, CDR2 SVGAGI, per germline. CDR3 bases: TGTGCCAGCAGCTTCGACAGGAGCTCCTACAATGAGCAGTTCTTC. Translation gives CASSFDRSSYNEQFF.

This chain uses TRBV7-9 with TRBJ2-5; 9 nucleotides align to TRBD2. CDR3 length equals 14 residues. Germline CDR1 and CDR2: SEHNR and FQNEAQ (reference sequence). After removal of 5 bases from V and 5 bases from J, the junction contained 6 bases not matched to a gene. The CDR3 nucleotides read TGTGCCAGCAGCCCGCGGGAGGGTAAGGAGACCCAGTACTTC. The encoded protein is CASSPREGKETQYF.

The chain couples TRBV20-1 to TRBJ2-1; D gene unclear. Trimming shortened V by 5 bases and J by 2 bases, and 16 bases separated the two germline ends. Germline values: CDR1 DFQATT, CDR2 SNEGSKA (reference sequence). This CDR3 comprises 15 residues. The CDR3 sequence: CSADSNSIPYNEQFF. The CDR3 DNA follows: TGCAGTGCTGACTCTAATAGCATTCCCTACAATGAGCAGTTCTTC.

The gene calls are TRBV6-5 and TRBJ1-4; TRBD1 matches at 12 bases. V gave up 4 bases and J gave up 3 bases; unmatched junction bases: 6. Germline V gene lookup returns CDR1 MNHEY and CDR2 SVGAGI. The CDR3 consists of 17 residues. CDR3 bases: TGTGCCAGCAGTTTGGGGACAGGGGGCCGGGCTAATGAAAAACTGTTTTTT. It translates to CASSLGTGGRANEKLFF.

The sample holds a few counts of this clonotype. The chain recombines TRBV29-1 with TRBJ2-6, with a possible D match to TRBD2 (5 bases). This CDR3 contains 15 residues. The germline V and J ends were trimmed by 3 bases and 0 bases, with 9 bases remaining between them. The V gene's germline CDR1 is SQVTM and CDR2 ANQGSEA. CDR3 in amino acids: CSVEEADSGANVLTF. The CDR3 coding sequence is TGCAGCGTTGAGGAGGCAGACTCTGGGGCCAACGTCCTGACTTTC.

This clonotype was seen a handful of times. The junction departs from the called germline gene at one end, perhaps through a read error. The chain combines TRBV7-2 with TRBJ2-7, with 11 nucleotides matching TRBD2. Germline CDR1 SGHTA, CDR2 FQGNSA. The CDR3 is made up of 18 amino acids. Here the CDR3 DNA reads TGTGCCAGCAACTTACCGGGACTAGCGGATACTCGGGGCTACGAGCAGTACTTC. Amino acid sequence: CASNLPGLADTRGYEQYF.

This clonotype was observed a handful of times. This chain joins TRBV12-3 or TRBV12-4 and TRBJ2-3; 13 bases line up with TRBD2. This CDR3 is built from 16 residues. V trimming: 5 bases; J trimming: 2 bases; junction bases outside the gene matches: 4. CDR3 residues: CASSRTSGSFTDTQYF. Written as DNA, the CDR3 is TGTGCCAGCAGTCGGACTAGCGGGAGTTTCACAGATACGCAGTATTTT.

This clonotype has more than one count but fewer than ten. The V and J genes are TRBV5-1 and TRBJ1-1, with unresolved D. V gave up 0 bases and J gave up 0 bases, with 9 bases separating them. The CDR3 has 15 amino acids. The germline CDR1 and CDR2 sequences are SGHRS and YFSETQ. The CDR3: CASSLGIGLNTEAFF. The CDR3 DNA sequence: TGCGCCAGCAGCTTGGGGATAGGGCTGAACACTGAAGCTTTCTTT. The full variable domain, its missing parts supplied by reference TRBV5-1 and TRBJ1-1, is KAGVTQTPRYLIKTRGQQVTLSCSPISGHRSVSWYQQTPGQGLQFLFEYFSETQRNKGNFPGRFSGRQFSNSRSEMNVSTLELGDSALYLCASSLGIGLNTEAFFGQGTRLTVV.

The chain uses TRBV9 and TRBJ2-1; 8 nucleotides match TRBD2. This CDR3 is 15 amino acids long. Germline lookup yields CDR1 SGDLS and CDR2 YYNGEE. With V trimmed by 3 bases and J by 8 bases, 10 bases remained unmatched. CDR3 in DNA: TGTGCCAGCAGCGCGTCCGGGACTAGGCCGTATGAGCAGTTCTTC. Its translation is CASSASGTRPYEQFF. Full variable domain (missing parts from reference TRBV9 and TRBJ2-1): DSGVTQTPKHLITATGQRVTLRCSPRSGDLSVYWYQQSLDQGLQFLIQYYNGEERAKGNILERFSAQQFPDLHSELNLSSLELGDSALYFCASSASGTRPYEQFFGPGTRLTVL.

This clonotype was recorded a few times. As DNA, the CDR3 is TGCAGCGTGGCGACAGGGTACGAATCAACTAATGAAAAACTGTTTTTT. It codes for CSVATGYESTNEKLFF. The chain is built from TRBV29-1 and TRBJ1-4; TRBD1 matches at 7 bases. CDR1 is SQVTM and CDR2 is ANQGSEA in the germline V gene. Trimming cost V 6 bases and J 0 bases; bases outside gene matches: 10. The CDR3 is made up of 16 amino acids.

This clonotype was counted a few times. The rearrangement uses TRBV20-1 and TRBJ2-3; 10 bases fit TRBD2. Trimming removed 6 bases from V and 2 bases from J; junction bases left unmatched: 11. Germline V gene data show CDR1 as DFQATT and CDR2 as SNEGSKA (reference sequence). The CDR3 is 16 residues long. The CDR3 region is CSATILAGYLTDTQYF. The CDR3 DNA reads as TGCAGTGCCACTATACTAGCGGGATACCTCACAGATACGCAGTATTTT.

The chain employs TRBV5-1 and TRBJ1-2; D gene unclear. This CDR3 comprises 14 residues. Germline V gives CDR1 SGHRS, CDR2 YFSETQ. Trimming shortened V by 0 bases and J by 2 bases, and 8 bases separated the two germline ends. This chain's CDR3 is CASSLAQRNYGYTF. The CDR3 nucleotides are TGCGCCAGCAGCTTGGCCCAGAGAAACTATGGCTACACCTTC.

CDR3 amino acids: CAISREEEGTQYF. Here the CDR3 DNA reads TGTGCCATCAGCCGGGAGGAGGAGGGGACCCAGTACTTC. The chain combines TRBV10-3 with TRBJ2-7; 7 nucleotides match TRBD2. TRBJ2-5 matches the DNA end more closely, so the J call is doubtful. In germline, CDR1 is ENHRY, CDR2 SYGVKD. The CDR3 spans 13 residues.